This T cell receptor (beta chain) was observed in a study of cytomegalovirus exposure and HLA in healthy donors. General study results and limits: Investigators reported fewer than 200 TCR beta chains as tied to cytomegalovirus. Researchers reported in a later analysis that a missense DCLRE1C variant was tied to TCR beta V- and J-gene trimming.

Worth noting for this clone: The target antigen is unknown. One junction end does not reproduce the germline sequence, and a read error may be involved. Other DNA sequences within the sample encode an identical CDR3.

Each donor was nominally healthy when sampled (though unrecorded immune exposures were likely). PCR involved 60 Vbeta and 13 Jbeta primers. Clones were read by immunoSEQ multiplex PCR, and TCRdb kept only the in-frame ones, dropping some. The sample includes 75,000 to 100,000 clones, approximately 80% of them seen just once. The sample taken for sequencing was PBMCs. The receptor's source is a man aged 60 to 75 in good health and CMV-seropositive.

CDR3 in DNA: TGTAGCGTTGAAGATCATGACACCATATATTTT. It yields the protein CSVEDHDTIYF. The chain has TRBV29-1 and TRBJ1-3, with D hard to call. In germline, CDR1 is SQVTM, CDR2 ANQGSEA. The CDR3 covers 11 residues.